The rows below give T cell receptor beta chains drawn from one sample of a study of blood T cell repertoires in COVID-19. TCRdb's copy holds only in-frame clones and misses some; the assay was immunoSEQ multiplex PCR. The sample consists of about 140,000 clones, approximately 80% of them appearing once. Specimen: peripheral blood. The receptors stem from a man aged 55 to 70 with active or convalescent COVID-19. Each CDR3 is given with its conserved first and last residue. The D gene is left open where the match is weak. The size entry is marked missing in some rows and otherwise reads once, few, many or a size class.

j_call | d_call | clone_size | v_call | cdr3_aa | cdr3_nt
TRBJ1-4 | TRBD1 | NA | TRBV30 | CAYAQGAHEKLFF | TGTGCCTACGCCCAGGGGGCACATGAAAAACTGTTTTTT
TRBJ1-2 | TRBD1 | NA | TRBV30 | CAWSADRGYGYTF | TGTGCCTGGAGTGCGGACAGGGGGTATGGCTACACCTTC
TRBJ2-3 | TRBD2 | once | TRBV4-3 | CASSPAPGLAASTDTQYF | TGCGCCAGCAGCCCAGCCCCCGGGCTAGCGGCTAGCACAGATACGCAGTATTTT
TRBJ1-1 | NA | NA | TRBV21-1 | CASSKARVASEAFF | TGTGCCAGCAGCAAAGCGAGGGTGGCGTCTGAAGCTTTCTTT
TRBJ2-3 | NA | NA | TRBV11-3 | CASSLMRGTDTQYF | TGTGCCAGCAGCTTAATGCGTGGCACAGATACGCAGTATTTT
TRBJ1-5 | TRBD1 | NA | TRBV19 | CASSMVALAGGNQPQHF | TGTGCCAGTAGTATGGTAGCCTTGGCAGGGGGGAATCAGCCCCAGCATTTT
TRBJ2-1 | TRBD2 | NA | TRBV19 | CASKGISGADYNEQFF | TGTGCCAGTAAAGGGATTAGCGGGGCGGATTACAATGAGCAGTTCTTC
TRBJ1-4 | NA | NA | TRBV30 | CAWSVVRSNEKLFF | TGTGCCTGGAGTGTGGTCAGATCTAATGAAAAACTGTTTTTT
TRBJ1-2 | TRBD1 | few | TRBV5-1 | CASGQGFGYGYTF | TGCGCCAGCGGACAGGGTTTTGGGTATGGCTACACCTTC
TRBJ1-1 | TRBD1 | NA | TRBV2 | CASRDLDGVRGPRNTEAFF | TGTGCCAGCAGAGATCTCGACGGGGTGAGGGGGCCCAGGAACACTGAAGCTTTCTTT
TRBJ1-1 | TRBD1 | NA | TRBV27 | CASSFDRGLLRSAFF | TGTGCCAGCAGTTTTGACAGGGGGCTTCTGCGTTCAGCTTTCTTT
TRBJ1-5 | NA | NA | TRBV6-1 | CASSEAIGAQPQHF | TGTGCCAGCAGTGAAGCGATAGGGGCTCAGCCCCAGCATTTT
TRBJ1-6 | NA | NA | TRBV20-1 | CSASAGSNSYNSPLHF | TGCAGTGCTAGTGCAGGGTCGAACTCCTATAATTCACCCCTCCACTTT
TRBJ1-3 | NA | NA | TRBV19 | CASSTTAYSGNTIYF | TGTGCCAGTAGTACGACAGCCTACTCTGGAAACACCATATATTTT
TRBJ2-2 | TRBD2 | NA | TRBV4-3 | CASSQEPSGYTGELFF | TGCGCCAGCAGCCAAGAACCTAGCGGTTACACCGGGGAGCTGTTTTTT
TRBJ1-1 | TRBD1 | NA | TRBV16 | CASSQDRVTEAFF | TGTGCCAGCAGCCAGGACAGGGTGACTGAAGCTTTCTTT
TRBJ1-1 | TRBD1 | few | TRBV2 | CASSLTGRPEAFF | TGTGCCAGCTCATTGACAGGGAGGCCTGAAGCTTTCTTT
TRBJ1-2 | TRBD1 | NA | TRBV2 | CASSGQGDYGYTF | TGTGCCAGCAGTGGACAGGGCGACTATGGCTACACCTTC
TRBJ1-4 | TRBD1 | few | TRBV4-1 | CASSQVGGTDEKLFF | TGCGCCAGCAGCCAAGTTGGTGGGACAGATGAAAAACTGTTTTTT
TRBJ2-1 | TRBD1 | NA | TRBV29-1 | CSVFLQGARNEQFF | TGCAGCGTATTCTTACAGGGGGCGAGGAATGAGCAGTTCTTC
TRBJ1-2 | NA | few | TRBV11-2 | CASSFEGYGYTF | TGTGCCAGCAGCTTTGAGGGCTATGGCTACACCTTC
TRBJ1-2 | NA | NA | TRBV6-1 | CASSEGRESYGYTF | TGTGCCAGCAGTGAAGGCCGAGAGAGCTATGGCTACACCTTC
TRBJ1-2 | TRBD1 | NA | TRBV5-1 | CASSPPGQGRYGYTF | TGCGCCAGCAGCCCGCCGGGACAGGGGCGTTATGGCTACACCTTC
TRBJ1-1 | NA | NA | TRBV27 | CASSFGLSSEAFF | TGTGCCAGCAGCTTTGGGCTATCCTCTGAAGCTTTCTTT
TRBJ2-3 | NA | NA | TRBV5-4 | CASSLAQRWGDTQYF | TGTGCCAGCAGCTTGGCCCAGCGGTGGGGAGATACGCAGTATTTT
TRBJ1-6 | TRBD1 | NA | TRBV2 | CASSKGTGASPLHF | TGTGCCAGCAGCAAAGGGACAGGGGCCTCACCCCTCCACTTT
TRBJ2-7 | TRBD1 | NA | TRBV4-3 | CASSQDRDRAEQYF | TGCGCCAGCAGCCAAGATCGGGACAGGGCCGAGCAGTACTTC
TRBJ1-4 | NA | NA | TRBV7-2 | CASSLDRNNEKLFF | TGTGCCAGCAGCTTGGACAGAAATAATGAAAAACTGTTTTTT
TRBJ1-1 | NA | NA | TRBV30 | CAWRRINTEAFF | TGTGCCTGGAGGCGGATAAACACTGAAGCTTTCTTT
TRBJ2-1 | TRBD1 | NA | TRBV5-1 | CASSLGTGEREFF | TGCGCCAGCAGCCTAGGGACAGGAGAAAGGGAGTTCTTC
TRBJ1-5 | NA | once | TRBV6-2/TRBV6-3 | CASSYSGLGTLNQPQHF | TGTGCCAGCAGTTACTCGGGGCTCGGGACACTGAATCAGCCCCAGCATTTT
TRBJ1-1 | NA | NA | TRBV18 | CASSVSTGLNTEAFF | TGTGCCAGCTCAGTCTCCACAGGGCTGAACACTGAAGCTTTCTTT
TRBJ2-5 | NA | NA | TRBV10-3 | CAISESGHRQETQYF | TGTGCCATCAGTGAGTCGGGACACCGCCAAGAGACCCAGTACTTC
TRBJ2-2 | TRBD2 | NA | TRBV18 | CASSPASGRNTGELFF | TGTGCCAGCTCACCCGCTAGCGGGAGGAACACCGGGGAGCTGTTTTTT
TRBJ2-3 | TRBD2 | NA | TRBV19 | CASSIAASGVGDTQYF | TGTGCCAGTAGTATAGCGGCTAGCGGGGTTGGGGATACGCAGTATTTT
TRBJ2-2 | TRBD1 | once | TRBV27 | CASRPKTGTNTGELFF | TGTGCCAGCAGACCCAAGACAGGGACGAACACCGGGGAGCTGTTTTTT
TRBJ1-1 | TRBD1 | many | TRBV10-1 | CASSETGATEAFF | TGCGCCAGCAGTGAGACAGGGGCCACTGAAGCTTTCTTT
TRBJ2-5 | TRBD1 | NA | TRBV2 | CASSLQGAGETQYF | TGTGCCAGCAGTCTACAGGGGGCTGGCGAGACCCAGTACTTC
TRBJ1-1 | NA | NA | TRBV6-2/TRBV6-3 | CASSYPRTEAFF | TGTGCCAGCAGTTACCCCAGGACTGAAGCTTTCTTT
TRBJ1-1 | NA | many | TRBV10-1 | CASSSRGGTEAFF | TGCGCCAGCAGCTCCAGAGGGGGAACTGAAGCTTTCTTT
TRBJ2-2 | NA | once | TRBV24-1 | CATSDLLGSTGELFF | TGTGCCACCAGTGATTTGTTAGGGAGCACCGGGGAGCTGTTTTTT